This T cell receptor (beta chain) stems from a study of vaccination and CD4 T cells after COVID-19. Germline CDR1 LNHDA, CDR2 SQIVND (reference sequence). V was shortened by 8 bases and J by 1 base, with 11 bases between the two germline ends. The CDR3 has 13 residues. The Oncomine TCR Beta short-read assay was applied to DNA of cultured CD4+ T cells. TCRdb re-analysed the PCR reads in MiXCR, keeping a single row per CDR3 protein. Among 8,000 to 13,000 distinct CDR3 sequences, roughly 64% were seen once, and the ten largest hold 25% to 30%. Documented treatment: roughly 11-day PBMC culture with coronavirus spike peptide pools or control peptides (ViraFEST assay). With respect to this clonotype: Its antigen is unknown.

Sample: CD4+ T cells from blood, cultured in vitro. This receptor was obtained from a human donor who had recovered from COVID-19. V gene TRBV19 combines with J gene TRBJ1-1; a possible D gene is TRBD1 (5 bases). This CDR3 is CASVAGKNTEAFF. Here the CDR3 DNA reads TGTGCCAGTGTGGCAGGGAAGAACACTGAAGCTTTCTTT.